This is a list of T cell receptor beta chains from one sample in a study of blood T cell repertoires in COVID-19. Sequencing was performed with immunoSEQ multiplex PCR; in TCRdb, only in-frame clones are kept and a portion is missing. This table has about 82,000 clones, around four fifths appearing once. Specimen: peripheral blood. All receptors derive from a woman aged 55-70 years with acute or convalescent COVID-19. Each CDR3 is given with its conserved first and last residue. A D gene is named only where the DNA matches it firmly. Rows give clone size only sometimes, using once, few, many, or a class for an expanded clone.

size: NA; V: TRBV15; D: NA; J: TRBJ1-1; CDR3: CATSRDNTGSNTEAFF; DNA: TGTGCCACCAGCAGAGATAATACAGGGTCGAACACTGAAGCTTTCTTT
size: NA; V: TRBV7-2; D: NA; J: TRBJ2-1; CDR3: CASSLSRGTSYNEQFF; DNA: TGTGCCAGCAGCTTGTCTCGGGGTACATCCTACAATGAGCAGTTCTTC
size: NA; V: TRBV5-1; D: TRBD2; J: TRBJ2-7; CDR3: CASRGGGSYEQYF; DNA: TGCGCCAGCAGGGGCGGGGGATCCTACGAGCAGTACTTC
size: NA; V: TRBV12-3/TRBV12-4; D: NA; J: TRBJ1-2; CDR3: CASSETMNYGYTF; DNA: TGTGCCAGCAGTGAGACAATGAACTATGGCTACACCTTC
size: NA; V: TRBV28; D: TRBD1; J: TRBJ2-2; CDR3: CASIQLPGQGYTGELFF; DNA: TGTGCCAGCATCCAGCTCCCGGGACAGGGGTACACCGGGGAGCTGTTTTTT
size: few; V: TRBV5-4; D: TRBD1; J: TRBJ1-2; CDR3: CASSLADRGIYGYTF; DNA: TGTGCCAGCAGCTTGGCGGACAGGGGAATCTATGGCTACACCTTC
size: NA; V: TRBV11-3; D: NA; J: TRBJ2-5; CDR3: CASSLEGSGWGQVETQYF; DNA: TGTGCCAGCAGCTTAGAAGGGTCCGGGTGGGGCCAAGTGGAGACCCAGTACTTC
size: NA; V: TRBV6-6; D: TRBD2; J: TRBJ2-7; CDR3: CASSRETSGKAEQYF; DNA: TGTGCCAGCAGCCGCGAGACTAGCGGGAAGGCCGAGCAGTACTTC
size: NA; V: TRBV7-2; D: NA; J: TRBJ2-5; CDR3: CASSLESGQETQYF; DNA: TGTGCCAGCAGCTTAGAGAGCGGGCAAGAGACCCAGTACTTC
size: NA; V: TRBV24-1; D: NA; J: TRBJ1-1; CDR3: CATSEYPDSLGAFF; DNA: TGTGCCACCAGTGAATACCCTGACAGTTTGGGTGCTTTCTTT
size: once; V: TRBV9; D: NA; J: TRBJ1-2; CDR3: CASSVASGDYGYTF; DNA: TGTGCCAGCAGCGTAGCGTCGGGTGACTATGGCTACACCTTC
size: NA; V: TRBV19; D: NA; J: TRBJ2-4; CDR3: CASSQGRGNIQYF; DNA: TGTGCCAGTAGTCAGGGAAGGGGAAACATTCAGTACTTC
size: NA; V: TRBV11-2; D: NA; J: TRBJ2-7; CDR3: CASGKTGLSYEQYF; DNA: TGTGCCAGCGGAAAAACAGGGCTTAGCTACGAGCAGTACTTC
size: NA; V: TRBV11-3; D: TRBD1; J: TRBJ2-7; CDR3: CASSLSDRAYEQYF; DNA: TGTGCCAGCAGCCTTTCGGACAGGGCCTACGAGCAGTACTTC
size: NA; V: TRBV29-1; D: TRBD1; J: TRBJ1-1; CDR3: CSGQGGKGTEAFF; DNA: TGCAGCGGACAGGGGGGGAAAGGAACTGAAGCTTTCTTT
size: NA; V: TRBV7-9; D: NA; J: TRBJ1-2; CDR3: CASSPGEGFYGYTF; DNA: TGTGCCAGCAGCCCCGGCGAGGGTTTCTATGGCTACACCTTC
size: NA; V: TRBV5-1; D: TRBD1; J: TRBJ2-7; CDR3: CASSETGEEQYF; DNA: TGCGCCAGCAGCGAAACAGGGGAAGAGCAGTACTTC
size: NA; V: TRBV6-2/TRBV6-3; D: NA; J: TRBJ2-1; CDR3: CASSLEGSYNEQFF; DNA: TGTGCCAGCAGTTTGGAGGGTTCCTACAATGAGCAGTTCTTC
size: NA; V: TRBV6-5; D: NA; J: TRBJ1-2; CDR3: CASSPGTHGYTF; DNA: TGTGCCAGCAGTCCTGGGACTCATGGCTACACCTTC
size: NA; V: TRBV3-1/TRBV3-2; D: NA; J: TRBJ2-6; CDR3: CASSQRWSSGANVLTF; DNA: TGTGCCAGCAGCCAACGGTGGAGCTCTGGGGCCAACGTCCTGACTTTC
size: NA; V: TRBV6-5; D: NA; J: TRBJ1-2; CDR3: CASRRGGGLGYGYTF; DNA: TGTGCCAGCAGACGCGGCGGAGGGTTGGGCTATGGCTACACCTTC
size: once; V: TRBV5-6; D: TRBD1; J: TRBJ1-2; CDR3: CASFINRGFNYGYTF; DNA: TGTGCCAGTTTTATAAACAGGGGGTTTAACTATGGCTACACCTTC
size: NA; V: TRBV5-1; D: TRBD1; J: TRBJ2-1; CDR3: CASSTGTGEQFF; DNA: TGCGCCAGCAGTACCGGGACAGGCGAGCAGTTCTTC
size: NA; V: TRBV2; D: TRBD2; J: TRBJ2-1; CDR3: CASSTSGGRNEQFF; DNA: TGTGCCAGCAGTACCAGCGGGGGCCGCAATGAGCAGTTCTTC
size: NA; V: TRBV28; D: TRBD1; J: TRBJ1-2; CDR3: CASSWTGGSYGYTF; DNA: TGTGCCAGCAGTTGGACAGGGGGCTCCTATGGCTACACCTTC
size: NA; V: TRBV19; D: TRBD1; J: TRBJ2-2; CDR3: CASNGQGSFGELFF; DNA: TGTGCCAGTAATGGACAGGGAAGTTTTGGGGAGCTGTTTTTT
size: NA; V: TRBV29-1; D: TRBD2; J: TRBJ2-1; CDR3: CSSGRPGVEQFF; DNA: TGCAGCTCCGGGAGGCCCGGGGTTGAGCAGTTCTTC
size: NA; V: TRBV10-2; D: TRBD2; J: TRBJ2-5; CDR3: CASREAGVPETQYF; DNA: TGCGCCAGCAGGGAAGCGGGAGTACCAGAGACCCAGTACTTC